The T cell receptor (beta chain) described here comes from a study of tissue T cells after allogeneic stem cell transplantation. Study outcomes and limitations: Few T cell clones were shared across patients, but motif clusters showed tissue-specific shared signatures. Within patients, tissue anatomy strongly shaped TCR repertoire composition.

The CDR3 loop spans 13 amino acids. Germline V gene lookup returns CDR1 NSHNY and CDR2 SYGAGN. V shed 3 bases and J shed 4 bases, with 7 bases lying between them. TCRbeta CDR3 was sequenced at survey depth with template counts. Assay: immunoSEQ multiplex PCR; the TCRdb copy retains only in-frame clones and omits some. Seen here are about 22,000 clones, roughly 72% observed once, and the top ten hold less than 0.8%. Points on this clone: Its antigen is unknown. Gene names are mouse gene names. The read ends 1 residue before the CDR3 terminus; that terminus is restored from the germline J gene.

The chain joins TRBV13-1 to TRBJ1-4; D is possibly TRBD1 (5 bases). This receptor was obtained from a female BALB/c mouse in good health. Strain MHC haplotype: H2-d. Sequenced material: spleen. The CDR3 DNA, read in part, is TGTGCCAGCAGTGTGACAGACAACGAAAGATTATTT. This codes for CASSVTDNERLF. The complete CDR3 sequence is CASSVTDNERLFF.